Only one count was recorded for the clone carrying this T cell receptor beta chain. Its antigen is not identified. Generated by immunoSEQ multiplex PCR, the TCRdb table keeps only in-frame clones and is missing some. The sample has more than 2 million clones; 90% to 95% are singletons. The CDR3 runs to 15 residues. The trim removed 4 bases at V and 0 bases at J, leaving 3 bases unmatched. Looked up from germline, CDR1 is LNHDA and CDR2 is SQIVND (reference sequence). The data originate from a study of shared clonotypes between healthy human individuals. About the research overall: Donors were two women and a few men aged 18 to 49. Per donor, CD8 memory used one plate, CD8 naive used two, CD4 memory used three and CD4 naive used three.

Terminally differentiated effector memory CD45RA+ cells were excluded from the naive CD8 cells, which were CD45RO-negative and positively selected for CCR7. Study-wide points: Researchers found naive subsets generally carried larger estimated richness than memory subsets.

This clonotype was obtained from a young man in good health. Some clones in this sample may be carry-over from other donors' samples. The sequenced sample was naive CD8+ T cells from PBMCs. V gene TRBV19 combines with J gene TRBJ2-7, with TRBD1 matching 10 bases. The CDR3, as DNA: TGTGCCAGTAGTACGGGACAGGGGTTCTCCTACGAGCAGTACTTC. Protein: CASSTGQGFSYEQYF.